The present entry profiles one T cell receptor (beta chain) with its context. The data belong to a study of blood T cell repertoires in COVID-19. Assay used: immunoSEQ multiplex PCR; TCRdb lists only in-frame clones, some missing. The sample has about 63,000 clones; about four fifths are singletons. The CDR3 has 15 amino acids. Trimming took 3 bases from V and 2 from J, leaving 12 bases between them. Germline V gene sequence: CDR1 SGHTA, CDR2 FQGNSA. The sequencing input was PBMCs or T cells enriched from blood (not recorded which). This TCR was sampled from a woman in her thirties or forties with acute COVID-19. This rearrangement joins TRBV7-2 to TRBJ2-3; D may be TRBD1 (5 bases). CDR3 coding DNA: TGTGCCAGCAGCTTTGCAGACAGCTCCACAGATACGCAGTATTTT. Amino acids: CASSFADSSTDTQYF.